The clone carrying this TCR beta chain has only a few counts. This sample is part of a study of blood T cell repertoires in COVID-19. At the level of the study: Samples taken during acute and convalescent COVID-19 were collected in the United States, Italy and Spain.

Measured with immunoSEQ multiplex PCR; TCRdb has only the in-frame clones, and not every one. The top ten clones hold roughly 3.5% of a sample with around 97,000 clones, 88% of them seen once. The TCR sequence derives from a human donor in a cohort sampled during active COVID-19. The sample taken for sequencing was peripheral blood.

CDR3 sequence: CASSDTWASGRGVAGEQYF. CDR3 DNA: TGTGCCAGCAGTGACACCTGGGCTAGCGGGAGAGGGGTGGCCGGCGAGCAGTACTTC. The chain links TRBV4-2 to TRBJ2-7, with 10 bases that match TRBD2. With V trimmed by 6 bases and J by 6 bases, 23 bases remained unmatched. This CDR3 region has 19 residues. Germline lookup yields CDR1 LGHNA and CDR2 YNFKEQ.